This T cell receptor (beta chain) was captured by sequencing in a study of cytomegalovirus exposure and HLA in healthy donors. Study as a whole: Out of approximately 170 million T cells, an earlier analysis found roughly 110 million unique TCR beta sequences in total. Study-level results: Sequencing depth across donors, presence/absence analyses assumed, was roughly uniform. Several of the most significant clusters were apparently associated with common viral pathogens in a later analysis. The listing of roughly 160 TCR beta chains classed them as cytomegalovirus-associated.

This PCR relied on a set of 60 Vbeta primers and 13 Jbeta primers. Assay: immunoSEQ multiplex PCR; the TCRdb copy retains only in-frame clones and omits some. The profile shows roughly 140,000 clones, 73% of them singletons. Of note for this clone: Antigen unknown.

Germline V gene lookup returns CDR1 SGHNT and CDR2 YYREEE (reference sequence). The CDR3 loop spans 17 amino acids. Between the trimmed V and J ends, which lost 1 base and 0 bases, there was a span of 16 bases. The sequenced sample consisted of PBMCs. This clonotype originated in a human donor in good health. The chain uses TRBV5-4 and TRBJ1-1; D perhaps matches TRBD1 (5 bases). The CDR3 sequence is CASSLRRGVVVNTEAFF. The CDR3, as DNA: TGTGCCAGCAGCTTGAGGAGGGGAGTGGTAGTGAACACTGAAGCTTTCTTT.